This is a list of T cell receptor beta chains from one sample in a study of blood T cells in healthy people across ages. TCRdb analysed the 5' RACE reads with MiXCR anew, one entry per CDR3 protein. The sample contains about 680,000 distinct CDR3 sequences, around half of which appear only once. The specimen sequenced was blood. All receptors derive from an older woman in good health. CDR3s include the opening cysteine and the closing phenylalanine or tryptophan. D genes are given only for firm matches. Where a row states a size, it is once, few, many or the class of an expanded clone; other rows omit it.

abundance: NA
d_gene: TRBD1
j_gene: TRBJ1-6
v_gene: TRBV4-3
CDR3aa: CASSAGTGGADSPLHF
CDR3nt: TGCGCCAGCAGTGCAGGGACAGGGGGCGCGGATTCACCCCTCCACTTT

abundance: few
d_gene: TRBD1
j_gene: TRBJ1-1
v_gene: TRBV29-1
CDR3aa: CSVYRGDGITEAFF
CDR3nt: TGCAGCGTTTACAGGGGGGACGGGATCACTGAAGCTTTCTTT

abundance: NA
d_gene: NA
j_gene: TRBJ2-6
v_gene: TRBV24-1
CDR3aa: CATSGTSGANVLTF
CDR3nt: TGTGCCACCAGTGGCACGTCTGGGGCCAACGTCCTGACTTTC

abundance: few
d_gene: TRBD1
j_gene: TRBJ2-7
v_gene: TRBV4-2
CDR3aa: CASSHSQGAHEQYF
CDR3nt: TGTGCCAGCAGCCATAGTCAGGGGGCCCACGAGCAGTACTTC

abundance: NA
d_gene: TRBD2
j_gene: TRBJ2-1
v_gene: TRBV5-1
CDR3aa: CASSRSGMGNEQFF
CDR3nt: TGCGCCAGCAGCCGAAGCGGGATGGGGAATGAGCAGTTCTTC

abundance: NA
d_gene: TRBD2
j_gene: TRBJ2-1
v_gene: TRBV3-1
CDR3aa: CASSQGLAGINEQFF
CDR3nt: TGTGCCAGCAGCCAGGGACTAGCGGGGATCAATGAGCAGTTCTTC

abundance: NA
d_gene: NA
j_gene: TRBJ2-3
v_gene: TRBV24-1
CDR3aa: CATSDAGTSYPDTQYF
CDR3nt: TGTGCCACCAGTGATGCCGGGACCTCCTATCCAGATACGCAGTATTTT

abundance: NA
d_gene: NA
j_gene: TRBJ2-1
v_gene: TRBV29-1
CDR3aa: CSVAGGDRNEQFF
CDR3nt: TGCAGCGTGGCAGGAGGTGATCGGAATGAGCAGTTCTTC

abundance: few
d_gene: NA
j_gene: TRBJ2-7
v_gene: TRBV28
CDR3aa: CASSSNSLEQYF
CDR3nt: TGTGCCAGCAGTTCTAACTCCCTCGAGCAGTACTTC

abundance: many
d_gene: TRBD2
j_gene: TRBJ2-5
v_gene: TRBV7-2
CDR3aa: CASSWGLAGSETQYF
CDR3nt: TGTGCCAGCAGCTGGGGACTAGCGGGGTCCGAGACCCAGTACTTC

abundance: NA
d_gene: NA
j_gene: TRBJ1-2
v_gene: TRBV29-1
CDR3aa: CSVGMQGSLNGYTF
CDR3nt: TGCAGCGTGGGGATGCAGGGAAGTCTCAATGGCTACACCTTC

abundance: NA
d_gene: TRBD2
j_gene: TRBJ2-1
v_gene: TRBV18
CDR3aa: CASSPPGASGRNEQFF
CDR3nt: TGTGCCAGCTCACCACCAGGGGCTAGCGGGAGAAATGAGCAGTTCTTC

abundance: NA
d_gene: NA
j_gene: TRBJ2-3
v_gene: TRBV9
CDR3aa: CASSMQTGHTDTQYF
CDR3nt: TGTGCCAGCAGCATGCAGACAGGCCACACAGATACGCAGTATTTT

abundance: NA
d_gene: NA
j_gene: TRBJ2-7
v_gene: TRBV28
CDR3aa: CASSLWGPSASSYEQYF
CDR3nt: TGTGCCAGCAGTTTATGGGGGCCTAGCGCAAGCTCCTACGAGCAGTACTTC

abundance: few
d_gene: NA
j_gene: TRBJ2-1
v_gene: TRBV29-1
CDR3aa: CSVEPGTGYNEQFF
CDR3nt: TGCAGCGTTGAGCCGGGGACTGGCTACAATGAGCAGTTCTTC

abundance: few
d_gene: TRBD1
j_gene: TRBJ2-5
v_gene: TRBV12-5
CDR3aa: CASGLPGGETQYF
CDR3nt: TGTGCTAGTGGTTTGCCAGGGGGAGAGACCCAGTACTTC

abundance: NA
d_gene: NA
j_gene: TRBJ2-7
v_gene: TRBV28
CDR3aa: CASSPGGPGEQYF
CDR3nt: TGTGCCAGCAGTCCCGGGGGACCGGGGGAGCAGTACTTC

abundance: once
d_gene: NA
j_gene: TRBJ1-2
v_gene: TRBV7-6
CDR3aa: CASSALGELAGYTF
CDR3nt: TGTGCCAGCAGCGCCCTTGGGGAACTGGCTGGCTACACCTTC

abundance: NA
d_gene: NA
j_gene: TRBJ2-3
v_gene: TRBV28
CDR3aa: CATPPCGADTQYF
CDR3nt: TGTGCCACCCCACCTTGTGGCGCAGATACGCAGTATTTT

abundance: NA
d_gene: NA
j_gene: TRBJ2-3
v_gene: TRBV11-2
CDR3aa: CASSLVLAPPTDTQYF
CDR3nt: TGTGCCAGCAGCTTAGTACTGGCCCCCCCCACAGATACGCAGTATTTT

abundance: few
d_gene: NA
j_gene: TRBJ1-2
v_gene: TRBV11-2
CDR3aa: CASSLNRNNYGYTF
CDR3nt: TGTGCCAGCAGCCTCAACAGGAATAACTATGGCTACACCTTC

abundance: NA
d_gene: TRBD1
j_gene: TRBJ1-2
v_gene: TRBV5-1
CDR3aa: CASSLEGTGLNTF
CDR3nt: TGCGCCAGCAGCTTGGAGGGGACAGGGCTCAACACCTTC

abundance: NA
d_gene: NA
j_gene: TRBJ2-7
v_gene: TRBV4-2
CDR3aa: CASSQVLPGVSYEQYF
CDR3nt: TGTGCCAGCAGCCAAGTACTACCCGGTGTCTCCTACGAGCAGTACTTC

abundance: few
d_gene: NA
j_gene: TRBJ2-6
v_gene: TRBV4-2
CDR3aa: CASSSTKGANVLTF
CDR3nt: TGTGCCAGCAGCTCTACCAAGGGGGCCAACGTCCTGACTTTC

abundance: NA
d_gene: NA
j_gene: TRBJ2-7
v_gene: TRBV6-2/TRBV6-3
CDR3aa: CASSYWDGSYEQYF
CDR3nt: TGTGCCAGCAGTTACTGGGACGGATCCTACGAGCAGTACTTC

abundance: NA
d_gene: NA
j_gene: TRBJ2-7
v_gene: TRBV7-2
CDR3aa: CASSLGGGQTYEQYF
CDR3nt: TGTGCCAGCAGCTTAGGGGGGGGACAGACCTACGAGCAGTACTTC

abundance: few
d_gene: NA
j_gene: TRBJ1-5
v_gene: TRBV11-2
CDR3aa: CASSLSVYQPQHF
CDR3nt: TGTGCCAGCAGCTTATCGGTCTATCAGCCCCAGCATTTT

abundance: NA
d_gene: TRBD2
j_gene: TRBJ2-1
v_gene: TRBV5-1
CDR3aa: CASSSQSGSSYNEQFF
CDR3nt: TGCGCCAGCAGCTCTCAAAGCGGGAGCTCCTACAATGAGCAGTTCTTC

abundance: NA
d_gene: NA
j_gene: TRBJ2-7
v_gene: TRBV13
CDR3aa: CACSLSNRPPSYEQYF
CDR3nt: TGTGCCTGCAGCTTATCCAACAGGCCGCCATCCTACGAGCAGTACTTC

abundance: NA
d_gene: NA
j_gene: TRBJ2-1
v_gene: TRBV5-4
CDR3aa: CASSPQVYNEQFF
CDR3nt: TGTGCCAGCAGCCCACAGGTCTACAATGAGCAGTTCTTC

abundance: NA
d_gene: NA
j_gene: TRBJ2-5
v_gene: TRBV12-3/TRBV12-4
CDR3aa: CASSRRSGLGNEQYF
CDR3nt: TGTGCCAGCAGCCGTCGGAGCGGGTTGGGGAATGAGCAGTACTTC

abundance: NA
d_gene: NA
j_gene: TRBJ2-1
v_gene: TRBV5-1
CDR3aa: CASSPDRDAQFF
CDR3nt: TGCGCCAGCAGCCCAGACCGAGATGCGCAGTTCTTC

abundance: few
d_gene: NA
j_gene: TRBJ2-1
v_gene: TRBV5-1
CDR3aa: CASSLLVNEQFF
CDR3nt: TGTGCCAGCAGTTTGCTGGTGAATGAGCAGTTCTTC

abundance: many
d_gene: NA
j_gene: TRBJ2-5
v_gene: TRBV12-3/TRBV12-4
CDR3aa: CASRGRLGQTQYF
CDR3nt: TGTGCCAGCAGGGGACGGCTTGGGCAGACCCAGTACTTC

abundance: NA
d_gene: TRBD1
j_gene: TRBJ2-7
v_gene: TRBV4-2
CDR3aa: CASSQEGDRGYEQYF
CDR3nt: TGTGCCAGCAGCCAAGAGGGGGACAGGGGCTACGAGCAGTACTTC

abundance: many
d_gene: TRBD1
j_gene: TRBJ1-1
v_gene: TRBV7-9
CDR3aa: CASSLQGGGTEAFF
CDR3nt: TGTGCCAGCAGCCTCCAGGGGGGTGGCACTGAAGCTTTCTTT

abundance: NA
d_gene: TRBD1
j_gene: TRBJ1-5
v_gene: TRBV12-3/TRBV12-4
CDR3aa: CASSPGTDSNQPQHF
CDR3nt: TGTGCCAGCAGCCCCGGGACAGATAGCAATCAGCCCCAGCATTTT

abundance: NA
d_gene: TRBD2
j_gene: TRBJ2-1
v_gene: TRBV25-1
CDR3aa: CASSEPGVAGEEQFF
CDR3nt: TGTGCCAGCAGTGAGCCCGGTGTAGCGGGAGAGGAGCAGTTCTTC

abundance: NA
d_gene: NA
j_gene: TRBJ2-7
v_gene: TRBV10-3
CDR3aa: CAISEGGARGYEQYF
CDR3nt: TGTGCCATCAGTGAAGGGGGGGCCAGGGGCTACGAGCAGTACTTC

abundance: NA
d_gene: NA
j_gene: TRBJ2-1
v_gene: TRBV11-1
CDR3aa: CASSLVTSRANEQFF
CDR3nt: TGTGCCAGCAGCTTAGTCACTAGCAGGGCCAATGAGCAGTTCTTC

abundance: NA
d_gene: TRBD1
j_gene: TRBJ2-3
v_gene: TRBV3-1
CDR3aa: CASSPSRGQGIGLARMDTQYF
CDR3nt: TGTGCCAGCAGCCCCAGCAGAGGACAGGGGATTGGGCTAGCGCGGATGGATACGCAGTATTTT

abundance: few
d_gene: NA
j_gene: TRBJ2-7
v_gene: TRBV3-1
CDR3aa: CASSQVGDEQYF
CDR3nt: TGTGCCAGCAGCCAAGTGGGAGACGAGCAGTACTTC

abundance: NA
d_gene: TRBD2
j_gene: TRBJ2-3
v_gene: TRBV28
CDR3aa: CASSFQGLAGDGVNTQYF
CDR3nt: TGTGCCAGCAGTTTTCAAGGACTAGCGGGAGACGGGGTAAATACGCAGTATTTT

abundance: once
d_gene: NA
j_gene: TRBJ1-1
v_gene: TRBV28
CDR3aa: CAGSSTLNTEAFF
CDR3nt: TGTGCCGGCAGTTCGACACTGAACACTGAAGCTTTCTTT

abundance: many
d_gene: NA
j_gene: TRBJ2-3
v_gene: TRBV29-1
CDR3aa: CSVNREPSPSQYF
CDR3nt: TGCAGCGTTAACCGGGAGCCATCCCCATCGCAGTATTTT

abundance: NA
d_gene: NA
j_gene: TRBJ2-1
v_gene: TRBV20-1
CDR3aa: CSARGTPSYNEQFF
CDR3nt: TGCAGTGCTAGAGGGACGCCTTCCTACAATGAGCAGTTCTTC

abundance: NA
d_gene: TRBD2
j_gene: TRBJ2-3
v_gene: TRBV12-3/TRBV12-4
CDR3aa: CASRPSAGLTDTQYF
CDR3nt: TGTGCCAGCAGACCATCAGCGGGGCTCACAGATACGCAGTATTTT

abundance: few
d_gene: TRBD1
j_gene: TRBJ2-7
v_gene: TRBV7-2
CDR3aa: CASSFPGQGPREQYF
CDR3nt: TGTGCCAGCAGCTTTCCGGGACAGGGGCCCCGCGAGCAGTACTTC

abundance: NA
d_gene: TRBD2
j_gene: TRBJ2-7
v_gene: TRBV20-1
CDR3aa: CSANKTSGRSCEQYF
CDR3nt: TGCAGTGCTAACAAGACTAGCGGGAGATCTTGCGAGCAGTACTTC

abundance: NA
d_gene: NA
j_gene: TRBJ2-5
v_gene: TRBV29-1
CDR3aa: CSVTDSPETQYF
CDR3nt: TGCAGCGTGACAGACTCCCCGGAGACCCAGTACTTC

abundance: once
d_gene: TRBD1
j_gene: TRBJ2-7
v_gene: TRBV10-3
CDR3aa: CAISEMTGVDSYEQYF
CDR3nt: TGTGCCATCAGTGAAATGACAGGGGTAGACTCCTACGAGCAGTACTTC

abundance: NA
d_gene: TRBD2
j_gene: TRBJ2-1
v_gene: TRBV28
CDR3aa: CASSILGTSGRYEQFF
CDR3nt: TGTGCCAGCAGTATCCTCGGGACTAGCGGGAGGTATGAGCAGTTCTTC

abundance: NA
d_gene: NA
j_gene: TRBJ2-4
v_gene: TRBV29-1
CDR3aa: CSVVPGVGGIQYF
CDR3nt: TGCAGCGTTGTTCCGGGAGTCGGTGGCATTCAGTACTTC